This T cell receptor (beta chain) was identified in a study of blood T cell repertoires in COVID-19 (dated by TCRdb to about 2020). Regarding the study in general: Collaborator samples came from the United States, Italy and Spain and covered acute and convalescent phases of COVID-19. The sample metadata nearly always contained a de-identified subject ID, COVID-19 status, age in years and sex. The samples were drawn from two sources: the first 160 participants of the ongoing ImmuneRACE study, and 1,254 subjects contributed by 6 global collaborators. The prospective study material was composed of cDNA or gDNA derived from T cells, B-cell-depleted T cells, or PBMCs. Where available, HLA class I and class II types were taken from metadata supplied by the sample provider and were not determined by assay-based typing. The repertoires were released in a freely available public database meant as a resource for research on the immune response to SARS-CoV-2. Subjects who had been exposed to COVID-19, were actively infected with it, or had recovered from it provided the deeply sampled blood TCRbeta repertoires that made up the dataset. Overall results and qualifications from the work: The amount of clinical and demographic metadata varied by source and participant and was provided uncurated.

Relative to germline, V is missing 5 bases and J is missing 0 bases, with 6 bases of the junction outside any gene match. Including the terminal cysteine and phenylalanine, the CDR3 comprises 16 residues. Of all the DNA, just the CDR3 is kept, 48 bases in frame from base 1. From a lookup of the germline V gene (reference sequence), CDR1 and CDR2 are MNHEY and SMNVEV. About this clone: Its antigen is still unknown. No qualities accompany the bases; no much larger clone lies one base away.

Collaborating institutions collected whole blood in K2EDTA tubes following their own protocols. Collaborator samples were shipped for TCRbeta analysis as frozen whole blood, isolated PBMCs, or DNA extracted from either sample type. The immunoSEQ Assay, a bias-controlled multiplex PCR, was used to amplify TCRbeta CDR3 regions from genomic DNA. Turning to the authors' computational methods: The number of nucleated cells in each sample was estimated by amplification of reference gene primers within the assay. Sequence reads were collapsed and filtered to measure the absolute abundance of every unique TCRbeta CDR3 rearrangement. For each sample, productive Simpson clonality was calculated as the square root of Simpson's diversity index over productive rearrangements. TCRdb stores this immuneACCESS table with in-frame sequences only. Part of the clones is absent; in the studies checked, under half of the shortfall reflects unresolved V genes, and no reason is known for the rest. The V and J calls and clone size come from that table; D and trimming were worked out from the DNA. The sample yields roughly 50,000 clones; roughly four fifths were counted once. The ten largest make up around 1.9% of the sample.

The material sequenced was peripheral blood. The TCR sequence derives from a woman aged 60-75 years with acute or convalescent COVID-19. The V gene is TRBV27 and the J gene is TRBJ2-3; TRBD2 matches 9 bases in the middle. The DNA reads TGTGCCAGCAGTAGGCGTAGCGGGGGTAGCACAGATACGCAGTATTTT. The translation is CASSRRSGGSTDTQYF.